Each of the 29 T cell receptor beta chains below was sequenced from the same sample in a study of T cell responses to AZD1222 COVID-19 vaccine. The method was immunoSEQ multiplex PCR; TCRdb's version includes in-frame clones alone and lacks a portion of them. Among 150,000 to 200,000 clones, 85% to 95% were seen once, and the ten largest hold 3.5% to 4.5%. Sequenced here: peripheral blood, sampled on day 0 of AZD1222 vaccination. These receptors were obtained from an adult in good health.

The J gene is TRBJ1-5, the V gene TRBV6-5; D unclear. The CDR3 runs to 16 residues. The V end lost 2 bases, the J end lost 11 bases, and 22 bases lay between the germline ends. Germline V gene data show CDR1 as MNHEY and CDR2 as SVGAGI. CDR3 in DNA: TGTGCCAGCAGTTACACCGTCTCTTCCCTCCCCCAGACCCAGCATTTT. It specifies CASSYTVSSLPQTQHF.

The rearrangement joins TRBV19 to TRBJ1-5; D not certain. Looked up from germline, CDR1 is LNHDA and CDR2 is SQIVND (reference sequence). V was trimmed by 1 base and J by 2 bases, leaving 9 bases between them. This CDR3 is 15 amino acids long. The CDR3 DNA sequence: TGTGCCAGTAGTATAGGCAGTAACCGCAATCAGCCCCAGCATTTT. Protein: CASSIGSNRNQPQHF.

CDR3 nucleotide sequence: TGTGCCAGCAGTGAAAAGGCCTTCGGAACTAATGAAAAACTGTTTTTT. It is translated as CASSEKAFGTNEKLFF. The chain recombines TRBV6-1 with TRBJ1-4; D unclear. Germline lookup yields CDR1 MNHNS and CDR2 SASEGT. With 2 bases removed from V and 1 base from J, the gap between germline ends came to 11 bases. The CDR3 extends over 16 amino acids.

V usage is TRBV11-2 and J usage is TRBJ2-7, with D unresolved. V lost 5 bases, J lost 3 bases, and 14 bases lay in between. CDR3 length: 14 residues. Germline V gene lookup returns CDR1 SGHAT and CDR2 FQNNGV. CDR3 residues: CASSNFAIRYEQYF. Written as DNA, the CDR3 is TGTGCCAGCAGCAATTTCGCTATTCGCTACGAGCAGTACTTC.

This clone is a singleton in its sample. This chain links TRBV7-9 with TRBJ1-2; 9 nucleotides agree with TRBD1. CDR3 size: 14 residues. The V segment lost 5 bases and the J segment 6 bases; nucleotides outside the gene matches: 7. CDR1 is SEHNR, CDR2 FQNEAQ, per germline (reference sequence). The CDR3 DNA reads as TGTGCCAGCAGCATCGGGACAGGGTTGGATGGCTACACCTTC. This encodes CASSIGTGLDGYTF.

This rearrangement joins TRBV7-9 to TRBJ1-2; D unresolved. The CDR3 covers 14 residues. Germline V gives CDR1 SEHNR, CDR2 FQNEAQ (reference sequence). With 5 bases removed from V and 2 bases from J, the gap between germline ends came to 12 bases. The CDR3 reads CASSPAAGNYGYTF. For the CDR3, the DNA is TGTGCCAGCAGCCCAGCTGCGGGCAACTATGGCTACACCTTC.

The chain combines TRBV2 with TRBJ2-6; D perhaps matches TRBD2 (5 bases). Germline CDR1 is SNHLY and CDR2 is FYNNEI. There are 19 residues in the CDR3. Trimming removed 2 bases from V and 3 bases from J, with 20 bases in between. This CDR3 is CASSETGVQVLGGANVLTF. Here the CDR3 DNA reads TGTGCCAGCAGTGAAACCGGGGTGCAAGTGCTGGGTGGGGCCAACGTCCTGACTTTC. Combining the CDR3 with reference TRBV2 and TRBJ2-6 gives the whole variable domain EPEVTQTPSHQVTQMGQEVILRCVPISNHLYFYWYRQILGQKVEFLVSFYNNEISEKSEIFDDQFSVERPDGSNFTLKIRSTKLEDSAMYFCASSETGVQVLGGANVLTFGAGSRLTVL.

The chain has TRBV7-9 and TRBJ1-2; 7 nucleotides line up with TRBD1. Trimming cost V 6 bases and J 6 bases; bases outside gene matches: 13. The length of the CDR3 is 15 residues. CDR1 is SEHNR, CDR2 FQNEAQ, per germline (reference sequence). The DNA of the CDR3 is TGTGCCAGCAGAAGTACAGGGGCCGCTGCCGATGGCTACACCTTC. Its translation is CASRSTGAAADGYTF. The variable domain in full, with the rest retrieved from reference TRBV7-9 and TRBJ1-2, is DTGVSQNPRHKITKRGQNVTFRCDPISEHNRLYWYRQTLGQGPEFLTYFQNEAQLEKSRLLSDRFSAERPKGSFSTLEIQRTEQGDSAMYLCASRSTGAAADGYTFGSGTRLTVV.

The rearrangement uses TRBV4-1 and TRBJ1-1; no clear D gene. Germline CDR1 reads MGHRA; CDR2 reads YSYEKL. This CDR3 is 14 amino acids long. Trimming left V 2 bases short and J 2 bases short, with 9 bases between. The CDR3 DNA reads as TGCGCCAGCAGCCAATTTTCCAGCAACACTGAAGCTTTCTTT. The encoded protein is CASSQFSSNTEAFF.

The chain uses TRBV19 and TRBJ1-3; 10 positions match TRBD1. V trimming: 4 bases; J trimming: 0 bases; junction bases outside the gene matches: 9. Germline CDR1 and CDR2: LNHDA and SQIVND (reference sequence). The CDR3 extends over 18 amino acids. The chain's CDR3 is CASSTRDRGILSGNTIYF. CDR3 nucleotide sequence: TGTGCCAGTAGTACCCGGGACAGGGGTATCCTCTCTGGAAACACCATATATTTT.

V is TRBV11-2 and J is TRBJ1-2; D unresolved. V was clipped by 6 bases and J by 4 bases, with 21 bases between them. Germline CDR1 is SGHAT and CDR2 is FQNNGV. CDR3 length equals 16 residues. The CDR3 reads CASRSTGGVLGYGYTF. CDR3 in DNA: TGTGCCAGCAGATCAACCGGCGGGGTCCTAGGCTATGGCTACACCTTC.

The chain combines TRBV7-2 with TRBJ1-1; D is unresolved. The ends were cut back, 5 bases at V and 1 base at J, with 8 bases in the middle. The CDR3 runs to 13 residues. From germline, CDR1 is SGHTA and CDR2 FQGNSA. CDR3 in DNA: TGTGCCAGCAGCGATGATCAGAACACTGAAGCTTTCTTT. This translates into CASSDDQNTEAFF. Variable domain in full (rest from reference TRBV7-2 and TRBJ1-1): GAGVSQSPSNKVTEKGKDVELRCDPISGHTALYWYRQSLGQGLEFLIYFQGNSAPDKSGLPSDRFSAERTGGSVSTLTIQRTQQEDSAVYLCASSDDQNTEAFFGQGTRLTVV.

This clone is a singleton in its sample. The chain links TRBV4-1 to TRBJ1-5; D gene ambiguous. The V end lost 4 bases, the J end lost 2 bases, and 9 bases lay between the germline ends. The CDR3 contains 14 residues. Germline V gene data show CDR1 as MGHRA and CDR2 as YSYEKL. The DNA for the CDR3 is TGCGCCAGCAGCCCTATAGTTGGCAATCAGCCCCAGCATTTT. Protein: CASSPIVGNQPQHF.

The chain recombines TRBV2 with TRBJ1-1; TRBD1 might be the D (6 bases). The CDR3 has 13 amino acids. Germline CDR1 SNHLY, CDR2 FYNNEI. Trimming stripped 3 bases from V and 3 bases from J, with 8 bases between. CDR3 coding DNA: TGTGCCAGCAGTGAGACAGGCTACACTGAAGCTTTCTTT. The encoded protein is CASSETGYTEAFF.

V gene TRBV12-5 combines with J gene TRBJ2-1; maybe TRBD1 (5 bases). The CDR3 loop spans 14 amino acids. V was cut by 5 bases and J by 7 bases, with 15 bases left in between. Germline values: CDR1 LGHNT, CDR2 FRNRAP. As DNA, the CDR3 is TGTGCTAGTGGTAAGGGGCTAGAAAGGAATGAGCAGTTCTTC. The encoded protein is CASGKGLERNEQFF.

The rearrangement uses TRBV10-1 and TRBJ2-7; 8 nucleotides line up with TRBD2. With V trimmed by 2 bases and J by 3 bases, 3 bases remained unmatched. The germline CDR1 and CDR2 sequences are WNHNN and SYGVQD (reference sequence). The CDR3 contains 14 residues. The CDR3 protein is CASSEGLALYEQYF. The CDR3 DNA reads as TGCGCCAGCAGTGAGGGACTAGCCCTCTACGAGCAGTACTTC.

CDR3 DNA sequence: TGTGCCTGGAAGAAAGGGGTCGAGCAGTACTTC. It yields the protein CAWKKGVEQYF. The chain is built from TRBV30 and TRBJ2-7; D is possibly TRBD1 (5 bases). V lost 4 bases to trimming and J lost 6 bases, with 10 bases between them. Germline V gives CDR1 GTSNPN, CDR2 SVGIG (reference sequence). The CDR3 sequence is 11 residues long. The full variable domain, with the rest looked up from reference TRBV30 and TRBJ2-7, is SQTIHQWPATLVQPVGSPLSLECTVEGTSNPNLYWYRQAAGRGLQLLFYSVGIGQISSEVPQNLSASRPQDRQFILSSKKLLLSDSGFYLCAWKKGVEQYFGPGTRLTVT.

The chain employs TRBV28 and TRBJ1-5; the match to TRBD1 covers 8 bases. With 2 bases clipped from V and 4 bases from J, the junction kept 4 bases outside the gene matches. The CDR3 is 15 amino acids. Germline assignment: CDR1 MDHEN and CDR2 SYDVKM. For the CDR3, the DNA is TGTGCCAGCAGTTTAGGACAGGGCCATAATCAGCCCCAGCATTTT. This sequence encodes CASSLGQGHNQPQHF.

This chain connects TRBV29-1 to TRBJ2-7; 7 nucleotides agree with TRBD1. V lost 3 bases to trimming and J lost 3 bases; unmatched junction nucleotides: 5. The CDR3 sequence is 13 residues long. Germline V lookup: CDR1 SQVTM, CDR2 ANQGSEA. The CDR3 loop is CSVDRGDSYEQYF. CDR3 nucleotide sequence: TGCAGCGTTGACCGAGGGGACAGCTACGAGCAGTACTTC.

The chain joins TRBV5-1 to TRBJ1-1, with 7 nucleotides matching TRBD1. CDR3 length: 17 amino acids. Germline V lookup: CDR1 SGHRS, CDR2 YFSETQ. J lost 4 bases, V lost 4 bases, and 16 bases had no gene match. The CDR3 coding sequence is TGCGCCAGCAGCCTGTCAGGGGGAGGGATTAGGACCACTGAAGCTTTCTTT. The encoded protein is CASSLSGGGIRTTEAFF.

V and J are TRBV11-2 and TRBJ1-5, with D hard to call. V was clipped by 2 bases and J by 1 base, with 9 bases between them. The CDR3 sequence is 15 residues long. Germline V CDR1 and CDR2: SGHAT, FQNNGV. CDR3 sequence reads: CASSLNSDSNQPQHF. The DNA of the CDR3 is TGTGCCAGCAGCTTAAATTCCGACAGCAATCAGCCCCAGCATTTT. Supplemented by reference TRBV11-2 and TRBJ1-5, the full variable domain reads EAGVAQSPRYKIIEKRQSVAFWCNPISGHATLYWYQQILGQGPKLLIQFQNNGVVDDSQLPKDRFSAERLKGVDSTLKIQPAKLEDSAVYLCASSLNSDSNQPQHFGDGTRLSIL.

The rearrangement joins TRBV27 to TRBJ2-2, with 7 bases matching TRBD1. The CDR3 runs to 15 residues. In germline, CDR1 is MNHEY, CDR2 SMNVEV (reference sequence). V shed 3 bases and J 7 bases; nucleotides not matched to a gene: 8. CDR3 DNA sequence: TGTGCCAGCAGTTTGAAGCAGGGGGTTAACGGGGAGCTGTTTTTT. Encoded protein: CASSLKQGVNGELFF.

CDR3 region: CASSAYRGQTDTQYF. CDR3 bases: TGTGCCAGCAGCGCCTACAGGGGGCAGACAGATACGCAGTATTTT. V is TRBV9 and J is TRBJ2-3, with 9 bases aligning to TRBD1. CDR1 and CDR2 from the germline V gene are SGDLS and YYNGEE. Unmatched junction bases numbered 5, after V lost 3 bases and J lost 3 bases. The CDR3 covers 15 residues.

The rearrangement joins TRBV5-1 to TRBJ1-5, with no clear D. Trimming stripped 0 bases from V and 1 base from J, with 8 bases between. The CDR3 loop spans 15 amino acids. CDR1 and CDR2 (germline): SGHRS, YFSETQ. CDR3 loop: CASSLGGISNQPQHF. The CDR3 region has the DNA TGCGCCAGCAGCTTGGGGGGTATCAGCAATCAGCCCCAGCATTTT. Variable domain in full (rest from reference TRBV5-1 and TRBJ1-5): KAGVTQTPRYLIKTRGQQVTLSCSPISGHRSVSWYQQTPGQGLQFLFEYFSETQRNKGNFPGRFSGRQFSNSRSEMNVSTLELGDSALYLCASSLGGISNQPQHFGDGTRLSIL.

The rearrangement joins TRBV19 to TRBJ2-2; D may be TRBD1 or TRBD2 (5 bases each). Germline assignment: CDR1 LNHDA and CDR2 SQIVND (reference sequence). V dropped 3 bases and J dropped 5 bases, with 13 bases sitting between them. This CDR3 region has 15 residues. The CDR3 bases are TGTGCCAGTAGTATCATCCAGGGAGTTACCGGGGAGCTGTTTTTT. Translating gives CASSIIQGVTGELFF.

This rearrangement joins TRBV5-8 to TRBJ2-5, with 7 bases lining up with TRBD1. Germline V gene data show CDR1 as SGHTS and CDR2 as YDEGEE. V dropped 5 bases and J dropped 7; count of bases not matched to a gene: 14. The CDR3 length is 15 residues. CDR3 residues: CASSSDRVIVATQYF. The CDR3 coding sequence is TGTGCCAGCAGTTCAGACAGGGTAATTGTTGCGACCCAGTACTTC.

CDR3 loop: CASSFTGGSGYYNEQFF. DNA of the CDR3: TGCGCCAGCAGCTTCACAGGTGGTAGCGGCTATTACAATGAGCAGTTCTTC. The chain couples TRBV5-1 to TRBJ2-1, with D tentatively TRBD2 (6 bases). The CDR3 is 17 amino acids. V was cut by 2 bases and J by 4 bases, with 19 bases left in between. Germline V lookup: CDR1 SGHRS, CDR2 YFSETQ.

This rearrangement joins TRBV11-2 to TRBJ1-4; D is unresolved. Trimming took 0 bases from V and 6 from J, leaving 8 bases between them. CDR3 length: 14 residues. Germline V gene lookup returns CDR1 SGHAT and CDR2 FQNNGV. CDR3 sequence reads: CASSLEGRHEKLFF. The CDR3 DNA reads as TGTGCCAGCAGCTTAGAGGGTCGTCATGAAAAACTGTTTTTT.

The gene calls are TRBV11-2 and TRBJ2-2; 9 bases map to TRBD2. The trim removed 8 bases at V and 4 bases at J, leaving 8 bases unmatched. The germline V gene has CDR1 SGHAT and CDR2 FQNNGV. The CDR3 has 15 residues. The CDR3 loop reads CASRPLAGLTGELFF. The CDR3, as DNA: TGTGCCAGCCGCCCCCTAGCGGGGCTCACCGGGGAGCTGTTTTTT.